This T cell receptor (beta chain) was captured in a study of response to subunit inactivated influenza vaccine (dated 2018 in TCRdb). About the investigation overall: To follow how T cells responded to a trivalent subunit inactivated influenza vaccine, the researchers relied on deep quantitative profiling of the T cell receptor repertoire. The study at large found these results: It was suggested by the authors that each seasonal influenza vaccination may recruit only a limited number of new T cells.

In the case of this clonotype: It lacks a known antigen. Per-base quality was not reported, and no clone a single base away is much larger than it.

Between the V and J ends, shortened by 0 bases and 5 bases respectively, the junction contains 11 bases. The germline V gene (reference sequence) gives CDR1 as DFQATT and CDR2 as SNEGSKA. The CDR3 spans 14 residues, from the cysteine through the phenylalanine. Here the CDR3 DNA is all that survives: 42 bases in frame from base 1. The library relied on RT-PCR. The run used an Illumina HiSeq 2500. The public reads were reanalyzed by TCRdb: fastp trimming at Q25, MiXCR alignment, in-frame beta chains only. Rows are combined by CDR3 protein, so each entry shows the most common genes and DNA. For this sample there are 500,000 to 550,000 distinct CDR3 sequences; about 7.6% appear just once. The leading ten clones occupy 10% to 15% of the sample.

The source is a man between 45 and 75 years old who received an inactivated influenza vaccine. Donor details come from another sample of the same person, matched by shared clones. Recombination linked TRBV20-1 to TRBJ1-3, with TRBD1 tentatively as D gene (5 bases match). The specimen was PBMCs from blood, collected around 25 months after vaccination. The CDR3 region reads CSARDLGGRNTIYF. The DNA reads as follows: TGCAGTGCTAGAGATCTTGGGGGAAGAAACACCATATATTTT.